The 17 T cell receptor beta chains below come from one sample, sequenced in a study of shared clonotypes between healthy human individuals. TCRdb keeps only in-frame clones here, not all; method: immunoSEQ multiplex PCR. This sample yields about 2 million clones, of which about 95% are seen a single time; 1% to 1.5% belongs to the top ten. Naive CD8 isolation took CD45RO-negative cells positively selected for CCR7 and excluded terminally differentiated effector memory CD45RA+ cells. The sequenced material came from naive CD8+ T cells sorted from blood. Source of these receptors: a man aged 18 to 35 in good health.

The CDR3 loop reads CASSINGQGWTEAFF. CDR3 DNA: TGTGCCAGTAGTATTAACGGACAGGGTTGGACTGAAGCTTTCTTT. J is TRBJ1-1 and V is TRBV19, with 8 positions matching TRBD1. With V trimmed by 3 bases and J by 5 bases, 8 bases remained unmatched. Germline loops: CDR1 LNHDA, CDR2 SQIVND (reference sequence). CDR3 length equals 15 residues.

J is TRBJ2-3 and V is TRBV7-9; TRBD2 is a possible D gene (6 bases). Germline CDR1 reads SEHNR; CDR2 reads FQNEAQ (reference sequence). V shed 3 bases and J shed 0 bases, with 16 bases lying between them. This CDR3 has 17 residues. CDR3: CASSFPIGGDSTDTQYF. The CDR3 DNA is TGTGCCAGCAGCTTTCCCATTGGCGGGGATAGCACAGATACGCAGTATTTT.

The sample holds a few counts of this clone. The sample carries other DNA sequences with the same CDR3. The chain is built from TRBV18 and TRBJ2-7, with TRBD1 as a possible D gene (6 bases). With 0 bases removed from V and 4 bases from J, the gap between germline ends came to 7 bases. The germline V gene has CDR1 KGHSH and CDR2 LQKENI. The CDR3 is made up of 13 amino acids. DNA for the CDR3: TGTGCCAGCTCACCACCGGACAGTTACGAGCAGTACTTC. It yields the protein CASSPPDSYEQYF. The entire variable domain, with the rest obtained from reference TRBV18 and TRBJ2-7, is as follows: NAGVMQNPRHLVRRRGQEARLRCSPMKGHSHVYWYRQLPEEGLKFMVYLQKENIIDESGMPKERFSAEFPKEGPSILRIQQVVRGDSAAYFCASSPPDSYEQYFGPGTRLTVT.

Turning to this clone: At the DNA level, this CDR3 is encoded by other sequences in the same sample as well. This chain connects TRBV4-3 to TRBJ2-5, with D hard to call. CDR3 size: 13 residues. Germline V CDR1 and CDR2: LGHNA, YSLEER. The ends were cut back, 3 bases at V and 1 base at J, with 6 bases in the middle. In DNA, the CDR3 is TGCGCCAGCAGCCAGGGCAGCCAAGAGACCCAGTACTTC. It is translated as CASSQGSQETQYF.

This clone was counted a single time. The chain recombines TRBV19 with TRBJ1-2, with 7 nucleotides matching TRBD1. The CDR3 length is 16 residues. The J segment lost 6 bases and the V segment lost 5 bases, leaving 15 bases of the junction unmatched. CDR1 is LNHDA and CDR2 is SQIVND in the germline V gene (reference sequence). The CDR3 protein is CASSVRLEGAEDGYTF. The CDR3 coding sequence is TGTGCCAGTAGTGTACGCTTGGAGGGGGCGGAAGATGGCTACACCTTC.

The chain uses TRBV5-1 and TRBJ2-5; D is unresolved. V lost 4 bases and J 2 bases, leaving 12 bases between the germline ends. The CDR3 is 14 amino acids. Germline V CDR1 and CDR2: SGHRS, YFSETQ. The CDR3 here is CASSQQGRQETQYF. CDR3 sequence (DNA): TGCGCCAGCAGCCAGCAAGGAAGGCAAGAGACCCAGTACTTC.

In DNA, the CDR3 is TGCGCCAGCAGCCACGCCCGTGCCCACGAGCAGTACTTC. Residues: CASSHARAHEQYF. The rearrangement joins TRBV4-1 to TRBJ2-7; D remains unclear. The CDR3 spans 13 residues. Germline CDR1 and CDR2: MGHRA and YSYEKL. The germline V and J ends were trimmed by 3 bases and 5 bases, with 11 bases remaining between them.

The gene calls are TRBV15 and TRBJ2-1; D is perhaps TRBD1 or TRBD2 (5 bases each). Trimming took off 5 bases at V and 3 bases at J, with 17 bases between the two ends. The CDR3 extends over 16 amino acids. Per germline, CDR1 LNHNV and CDR2 YYDKDF (reference sequence). This CDR3 is CATSETGARRYNEQFF. The CDR3 DNA sequence: TGTGCCACCAGCGAAACCGGGGCTAGGCGCTACAATGAGCAGTTCTTC.

The rearrangement joins TRBV28 to TRBJ1-5, with 10 positions matching TRBD1. Germline V gives CDR1 MDHEN, CDR2 SYDVKM. V was clipped by 8 bases and J by 2 bases; unmatched bases: 3. CDR3 length equals 14 residues. CDR3 nucleotides: TGTGCCAGCTCCGGGACAGGGGGCAATCAGCCCCAGCATTTT. Protein sequence: CASSGTGGNQPQHF.

V is TRBV2 and J is TRBJ2-3; the D call may be TRBD1 or TRBD2 (6 bases each). Trimming left V 0 bases short and J 2 bases short, with 21 bases between. The CDR3 spans 19 residues. Germline CDR1 is SNHLY and CDR2 is FYNNEI. CDR3 region: CASSEADGVGGRLTDTQYF. The CDR3 DNA reads TGTGCCAGCAGTGAAGCAGATGGGGTTGGGGGGCGACTCACAGATACGCAGTATTTT. Variable domain in full (rest from reference TRBV2 and TRBJ2-3): EPEVTQTPSHQVTQMGQEVILRCVPISNHLYFYWYRQILGQKVEFLVSFYNNEISEKSEIFDDQFSVERPDGSNFTLKIRSTKLEDSAMYFCASSEADGVGGRLTDTQYFGPGTRLTVL.

Remarks on this clone: This specimen includes other DNA sequences encoding the same CDR3. This sequence joins TRBV7-9 and TRBJ2-7; D not resolved. CDR3 length: 11 amino acids. V was trimmed by 5 bases and J by 2 bases, leaving 4 bases between them. In germline, CDR1 is SEHNR, CDR2 FQNEAQ (reference sequence). The CDR3 is CASSRTYEQYF. CDR3 coding DNA: TGTGCCAGCAGCCGTACCTACGAGCAGTACTTC. The variable domain in full, completed from reference TRBV7-9 and TRBJ2-7, reads DTGVSQNPRHKITKRGQNVTFRCDPISEHNRLYWYRQTLGQGPEFLTYFQNEAQLEKSRLLSDRFSAERPKGSFSTLEIQRTEQGDSAMYLCASSRTYEQYFGPGTRLTVT.

About this clone itself: Different DNA sequences within this sample yield the same CDR3. CDR3 sequence: CASSLGVSTDTQYF. DNA of the CDR3: TGTGCCAGCAGTTTAGGGGTTAGCACAGATACGCAGTATTTT. V and J are TRBV27 and TRBJ2-3; D is undetermined. CDR3 length equals 14 residues. Per germline, CDR1 MNHEY and CDR2 SMNVEV (reference sequence). V was cut by 2 bases and J by 0 bases, with 6 bases left in between.

This clone was seen once. The CDR3 sequence: CASSFGDRIYEQYF. The CDR3 nucleotides read TGCGCCAGCAGCTTTGGGGACAGGATCTACGAGCAGTACTTC. The chain employs TRBV5-1 and TRBJ2-7; 8 positions match TRBD1. The CDR3 covers 14 residues. V was clipped by 2 bases and J by 3 bases; unmatched bases: 4. CDR1 SGHRS and CDR2 YFSETQ come from the germline V gene. The whole variable domain, filled in from reference TRBV5-1 and TRBJ2-7, reads KAGVTQTPRYLIKTRGQQVTLSCSPISGHRSVSWYQQTPGQGLQFLFEYFSETQRNKGNFPGRFSGRQFSNSRSEMNVSTLELGDSALYLCASSFGDRIYEQYFGPGTRLTVT.

The chain combines TRBV11-3 with TRBJ2-1; 7 bases align to TRBD1. With V trimmed by 5 bases and J by 2 bases, 6 bases remained unmatched. This CDR3 is built from 15 residues. Germline CDR1 is SGHNT and CDR2 is YENEEA. CDR3 bases: TGTGCCAGCAGCCCACGGACAGGACCCTACAATGAGCAGTTCTTC. This encodes CASSPRTGPYNEQFF.

This chain connects TRBV5-6 to TRBJ1-1; no clear D. The germline V gene encodes CDR1 SGHDT and CDR2 YYEEEE. The length of the CDR3 is 13 residues. V shed 4 bases and J shed 2 bases, with 9 bases lying between them. The DNA for the CDR3 is TGTGCCAGCAGCCACCCGTCTAACACTGAAGCTTTCTTT. It specifies CASSHPSNTEAFF.

This clone was seen a single time. The chain couples TRBV9 to TRBJ2-7, with TRBD2 matching over 7 bases. After removal of 4 bases from V and 0 bases from J, the junction contained 7 bases not matched to a gene. Germline loops: CDR1 SGDLS, CDR2 YYNGEE. The CDR3 length is 15 residues. CDR3 region: CASSPLAGFSYEQYF. CDR3 DNA sequence: TGTGCCAGCAGCCCGTTAGCGGGCTTCTCCTACGAGCAGTACTTC. Variable domain in full (rest from reference TRBV9 and TRBJ2-7): DSGVTQTPKHLITATGQRVTLRCSPRSGDLSVYWYQQSLDQGLQFLIQYYNGEERAKGNILERFSAQQFPDLHSELNLSSLELGDSALYFCASSPLAGFSYEQYFGPGTRLTVT.

The V gene is TRBV27, the J gene TRBJ1-1; D not certain. The germline V and J ends were trimmed by 0 bases and 1 base, with 9 bases remaining between them. Germline CDR1 and CDR2: MNHEY and SMNVEV (reference sequence). The CDR3 has 15 residues. The DNA of the CDR3 is TGTGCCAGCAGTTTATCCCTTTCAGGGAACACTGAAGCTTTCTTT. Translated, it gives CASSLSLSGNTEAFF.